Here is one T cell receptor (beta chain) with its context. Its antigen is as yet unknown. Donors had no other autoimmune disease or infection in four weeks. The source of the sample is a study of type 1 and type 2 diabetes patients. Study-level points and caveats: With limited T2D and control samples, some T1D-only expanded clones may not be T1D-specific.

Amplification started from genomic DNA. A primer set of 30 forward and 13 reverse primers amplified the CDR3. TCRdb redid the calling of the multiplex PCR reads with MiXCR, one entry per CDR3 protein. The sample holds under 300,000 distinct CDR3 sequences, around 47% seen once. This CDR3 contains 14 residues. Per germline, CDR1 DFQATT and CDR2 SNEGSKA (reference sequence). V lost 3 bases to trimming and J lost 8 bases; unmatched junction nucleotides: 3. Sequenced input: peripheral blood mononuclear cells (PBMCs). The V gene is TRBV20-1, the J gene TRBJ2-1; TRBD2 agrees at 14 bases. The source is a man between 18 and 29 years old with type 2 diabetes. As DNA, the CDR3 is TGCAGTGCTAGGTGGGGACTAGCGGGAGATGAGCAGTTCTTC. Its protein product is CSARWGLAGDEQFF.